The clone carrying this T cell receptor beta chain appeared many times. The CDR3 has 14 amino acids. The V gene's germline CDR1 is LNHDA and CDR2 SQIVND (reference sequence). Trimming cost V 8 bases and J 1 base, with 14 bases left between them. These data belong to a study of T cell repertoires in cytomegalovirus infection. MiXCR, run by TCRdb on the reads, gives a single entry per CDR3 protein. The table lists about 76,000 distinct CDR3 sequences, roughly 3.5% of them singletons. V is TRBV19 and J is TRBJ1-1; perhaps TRBD1 as D (6 bases). Source material: PBMCs. This receptor was identified in a human donor in good health (CMV status not recorded). Some clones in this sample may be carry-over from other donors' samples. Here the CDR3 DNA reads TGTGCCAGTTATGTTTCGGGGGCGAACACTGAAGCTTTCTTT. Protein sequence: CASYVSGANTEAFF.